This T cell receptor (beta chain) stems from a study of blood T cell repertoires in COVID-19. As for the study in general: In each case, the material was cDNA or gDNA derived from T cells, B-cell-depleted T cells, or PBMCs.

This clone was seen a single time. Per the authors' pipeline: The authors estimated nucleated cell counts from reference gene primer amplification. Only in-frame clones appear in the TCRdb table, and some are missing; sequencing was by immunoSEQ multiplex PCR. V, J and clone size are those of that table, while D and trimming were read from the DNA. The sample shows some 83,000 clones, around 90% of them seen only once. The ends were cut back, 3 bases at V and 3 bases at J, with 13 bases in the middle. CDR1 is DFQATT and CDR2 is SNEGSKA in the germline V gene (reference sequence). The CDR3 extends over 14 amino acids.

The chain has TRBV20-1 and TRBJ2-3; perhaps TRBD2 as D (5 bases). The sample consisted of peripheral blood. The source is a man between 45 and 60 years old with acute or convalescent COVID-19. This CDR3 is CSASRGIGTDTQYF. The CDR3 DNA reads TGCAGTGCTAGTCGAGGGATTGGGACAGATACGCAGTATTTT.